The rows below give T cell receptor beta chains drawn from one sample of a study of T cells in Graves' hyperthyroidism and ophthalmopathy. TCRdb analysed the multiplex PCR reads with MiXCR anew, one entry per CDR3 protein. The sample yields about 160,000 distinct CDR3 sequences, about 9.4% seen once. The sample was blood. The receptors stem from a woman in her late teens or twenties with Graves' hyperthyroidism that later progressed to Graves' ophthalmopathy. CDR3s include the opening cysteine and the closing phenylalanine or tryptophan. D genes are given only for firm matches. Part of the rows lack a size; the others show once, few, many or a class for expanded clones.

J: TRBJ1-5; size: .; V: TRBV19; D: .; DNA: TGTGCCAGTACCCTGAACAACGCAAATCAGCCCCAGCATTTT; CDR3: CASTLNNANQPQHF
J: TRBJ2-2; size: .; V: TRBV27; D: .; DNA: TGTGCCAGCAGTCCCAGGGGGGAGGGATGGGGCGGGGAGCTGTTTTTT; CDR3: CASSPRGEGWGGELFF
J: TRBJ1-1; size: many; V: TRBV11-2; D: .; DNA: TGTGCCAGCAGCTTAGGGGTGGGGCGGGCCACTGAAGCTTTCTTT; CDR3: CASSLGVGRATEAFF
J: TRBJ2-3; size: many; V: TRBV7-9; D: .; DNA: TGTGCCAGCAGCTTATTTCAATGGCGGACCCCCCGCGGACTTAGCACAGATACGCAGTATTTT; CDR3: CASSLFQWRTPRGLSTDTQYF
J: TRBJ1-1; size: many; V: TRBV12-3/TRBV12-4; D: TRBD1; DNA: TGTGCCAGCAGTTCCCCGGACAGGGAAGCTTTCTTT; CDR3: CASSSPDREAFF
J: TRBJ1-5; size: many; V: TRBV20-1; D: .; DNA: TGCAGTGCTAGACTCAGGGGAAGGGGCAATCAGCCCCAGCATTTT; CDR3: CSARLRGRGNQPQHF
J: TRBJ1-4; size: .; V: TRBV29-1; D: .; DNA: TGCAGCGCGCGTAACACCGGACTCAAAGATGGAAAACTGTTTTTT; CDR3: CSARNTGLKDGKLFF
J: TRBJ2-1; size: .; V: TRBV30; D: TRBD2; DNA: TGTGCCTGGGGCAGCGGGAGTAACAATGAGCAGTTCTTC; CDR3: CAWGSGSNNEQFF
J: TRBJ1-5; size: many; V: TRBV6-1; D: .; DNA: TGTGCCAGCAGTGAAGGGGCAGGGGATCAGCCCCAGCATTTT; CDR3: CASSEGAGDQPQHF
J: TRBJ1-3; size: .; V: TRBV6-1; D: .; DNA: TGTGCCAGCAGGAGGGCTTCGGGAAACACCATATATTTT; CDR3: CASRRASGNTIYF
J: TRBJ1-4; size: many; V: TRBV6-1; D: .; DNA: TGTGCCAGCAGCCTGGACGGACCCTCTCATAATGAAAAACTGTTTTTT; CDR3: CASSLDGPSHNEKLFF
J: TRBJ2-5; size: many; V: TRBV7-8; D: .; DNA: TGTGCCAGCAGCAGCCTTGTCGGGGAAGGGACCCAGTACTTC; CDR3: CASSSLVGEGTQYF
J: TRBJ2-7; size: many; V: TRBV2; D: TRBD1; DNA: TGTGCCAGCAGGCCAGGCGGGACAGGGACCTACGAGCAGTACTTC; CDR3: CASRPGGTGTYEQYF
J: TRBJ2-7; size: many; V: TRBV6-1; D: TRBD1; DNA: TGTGCCAGCAGTGAAGCGCCCGGACAGGGGCCCTACGAGCAGTACTTC; CDR3: CASSEAPGQGPYEQYF
J: TRBJ1-2; size: .; V: TRBV7-9; D: .; DNA: TGTGCCAGCAGCAGAGGTGAGAGCTACGGCTACACCTTC; CDR3: CASSRGESYGYTF
J: TRBJ1-5; size: many; V: TRBV20-1; D: TRBD1; DNA: TGCAGTGCTAGAGACCTTTACAGGGGTGCTCAGCCCCAGCATTTT; CDR3: CSARDLYRGAQPQHF
J: TRBJ1-5; size: many; V: TRBV7-2; D: TRBD1; DNA: TGTGCCAGCAGTCGTAAATCTCGGGGGACAGGGAATCAGCCCCAGCATTTT; CDR3: CASSRKSRGTGNQPQHF
J: TRBJ2-3; size: many; V: TRBV6-2/TRBV6-3; D: TRBD2; DNA: TGTGCCAGCAGTCCCGCCGAGGGACTAGAAACAGATACGCAGTATTTT; CDR3: CASSPAEGLETDTQYF
J: TRBJ2-3; size: many; V: TRBV15; D: .; DNA: TGTGCCACCAGCAGAGATCTCGGTGATACGCAGTATTTT; CDR3: CATSRDLGDTQYF
J: TRBJ1-4; size: many; V: TRBV2; D: TRBD1; DNA: TGTGCCAGCAGGGGGACAGGGGGGGATGAAAAACTGTTTTTT; CDR3: CASRGTGGDEKLFF
J: TRBJ1-3; size: few; V: TRBV19; D: .; DNA: TGTGCCAGTAGTATCGACAGGCCTACGAGAGGGATCTCTGGAAACACCATATATTTT; CDR3: CASSIDRPTRGISGNTIYF
J: TRBJ2-2; size: many; V: TRBV6-1; D: .; DNA: TGTGCCAGCAGTTTTTCAGCTAGCACAGAGTCAATCGGGGAGCTGTTTTTT; CDR3: CASSFSASTESIGELFF
J: TRBJ2-2; size: many; V: TRBV29-1; D: TRBD2; DNA: TGCAGCGCGCGACTAGCGGGACTGACCGGGGAGCTGTTTTTT; CDR3: CSARLAGLTGELFF
J: TRBJ1-2; size: many; V: TRBV6-1; D: .; DNA: TGTGCCAGCAGCGATACCGTTACCAACTATGGCTACACCTTC; CDR3: CASSDTVTNYGYTF
J: TRBJ1-5; size: .; V: TRBV19; D: .; DNA: TGTGCCAGTAGTATAAAGGGTACTGGCAATCAGCCCCAGCATTTT; CDR3: CASSIKGTGNQPQHF